This is a list of T cell receptor beta chains from one sample in a study of blood T cell repertoires in COVID-19. Clones were sequenced by immunoSEQ multiplex PCR, and TCRdb holds only the in-frame ones, with some missing. The repertoire holds about 140,000 clones, with approximately 84% as singletons. Sequenced sample: peripheral blood. These receptors originate from a human donor in a cohort sampled during active COVID-19. Both conserved end residues are part of each CDR3. A D gene is named only where the DNA matches it firmly. Some rows have no size entry. The others give once, few or many, or a class for an expanded clone.

size	V	J	D	CDR3	DNA
few	TRBV5-1	TRBJ1-6	-	CASSLGGDYNSPLHF	TGCGCCAGCAGCTTGGGCGGGGATTATAATTCACCCCTCCACTTT
-	TRBV4-3	TRBJ2-2	-	CASSQLPGELFF	TGCGCCAGCAGCCAACTTCCCGGGGAGCTGTTTTTT
-	TRBV6-1	TRBJ1-6	-	CASSDRGAESPLHF	TGTGCCAGCAGTGATCGGGGGGCAGAATCACCCCTCCACTTT
-	TRBV6-6	TRBJ2-3	TRBD2	CASSRTSGDTQYF	TGTGCCAGCAGCCGGACTAGCGGGGATACGCAGTATTTT
-	TRBV7-2	TRBJ1-5	-	CASSFPVRGGADNQPQHF	TGTGCCAGCAGCTTTCCGGTGCGGGGAGGGGCGGACAATCAGCCCCAGCATTTT
-	TRBV5-6	TRBJ1-2	-	CASSLDQEYGYTF	TGTGCCAGCAGCTTGGATCAGGAATATGGCTACACCTTC
-	TRBV20-1	TRBJ1-1	-	CSASRGNTEAFF	TGCAGTGCTAGTAGGGGAAACACTGAAGCTTTCTTT
-	TRBV18	TRBJ1-4	-	CASSPRADNEKLFF	TGTGCCAGCTCACCACGGGCCGATAATGAAAAACTGTTTTTT
-	TRBV2	TRBJ1-2	TRBD1	CASSGGDRGLYYGYTF	TGTGCCAGCAGCGGGGGGGACAGGGGGCTGTACTATGGCTACACCTTC
-	TRBV2	TRBJ2-2	TRBD2	CASSETSGRGTGELFF	TGTGCCAGCAGTGAAACTAGCGGGAGGGGCACCGGGGAGCTGTTTTTT
-	TRBV6-2/TRBV6-3	TRBJ2-6	-	CASSSPRGANVLTF	TGTGCCAGCAGTAGCCCTAGAGGGGCCAACGTCCTGACTTTC
many	TRBV27	TRBJ1-6	-	CASSREGGYSPLHF	TGTGCCAGCAGTCGCGAGGGTGGATATTCACCCCTCCACTTT
few	TRBV11-3	TRBJ1-1	-	CASSLGGTRDTEAFF	TGTGCCAGCAGCTTAGGGGGCACTCGGGACACTGAAGCTTTCTTT
-	TRBV12-3/TRBV12-4	TRBJ1-5	-	CATRRGQGEPQHF	TGTGCTACAAGGAGGGGTCAAGGGGAGCCCCAGCATTTT
-	TRBV11-2	TRBJ2-2	-	CAGSGSPRTGELFF	TGTGCCGGCTCGGGTAGTCCAAGAACCGGGGAGCTGTTTTTT
-	TRBV12-5	TRBJ2-1	TRBD2	CASGLVRLAGVSSYNEQFF	TGTGCTAGTGGTTTGGTAAGACTAGCGGGGGTTAGCTCCTACAATGAGCAGTTCTTC
few	TRBV7-3	TRBJ1-5	-	CASSCDTGNQPQHF	TGTGCCAGCAGCTGTGACACGGGAAATCAGCCCCAGCATTTT
-	TRBV9	TRBJ2-5	TRBD2	CASSVGGAGGRETQYF	TGTGCCAGCAGCGTAGGAGGCGCGGGAGGTCGGGAGACCCAGTACTTC
-	TRBV6-5	TRBJ1-5	TRBD1	CASSSTGGDQPQHF	TGTGCCAGCAGTTCGACAGGGGGAGATCAGCCCCAGCATTTT
many	TRBV19	TRBJ1-4	-	CASSGGAYHEKLFF	TGTGCCAGTAGTGGGGGGGCGTACCATGAAAAACTGTTTTTT
-	TRBV9	TRBJ2-7	TRBD2	CASSREDEQYF	TGTGCCAGCAGCCGGGAGGACGAGCAGTACTTC